Shown below are 23 T cell receptor beta chains from a single sample sequenced in a study of shared clonotypes between healthy human individuals. Repertoires were generated with immunoSEQ multiplex PCR, while TCRdb's copy carries only in-frame clones and drops some. The table lists about 460,000 clones, around 77% of them singletons, with around 11% in the top ten. Material: PBMCs. The source of these receptors is a woman between 40 and 50 years old in good health. Some clones in this sample may be carry-over from other donors' samples.

The gene calls are TRBV7-8 and TRBJ1-1; D unresolved. Per germline, CDR1 SGHVS and CDR2 FQNEAQ. The CDR3 is 13 amino acids. Trimming stripped 4 bases from V and 0 bases from J, with 6 bases between. CDR3 loop: CASSSGMNTEAFF. The CDR3 DNA follows: TGTGCCAGCAGCTCAGGTATGAACACTGAAGCTTTCTTT.

The genes are TRBV2 and TRBJ1-5; D might be TRBD1 (5 bases). The CDR3 contains 15 residues. Per the germline V gene, CDR1 is SNHLY and CDR2 is FYNNEI. V was shortened by 5 bases and J by 3 bases, with 14 bases between the two germline ends. The CDR3 region is CASSPGTVTNQPQHF. DNA of the CDR3: TGTGCCAGCAGTCCCGGGACGGTTACCAATCAGCCCCAGCATTTT.

The V call is TRBV9, the J call TRBJ1-2; TRBD1 matches 10 bases. With V trimmed by 7 bases and J by 7 bases, 16 bases remained unmatched. CDR3 length: 16 amino acids. Germline values: CDR1 SGDLS, CDR2 YYNGEE. The CDR3, as DNA: TGTGCCAGCCCAACCGTTGAGGGACAGGGGAGTCCTGGCTACACCTTC. Translating it yields CASPTVEGQGSPGYTF. Drawing the rest from reference TRBV9 and TRBJ1-2, the complete variable domain is DSGVTQTPKHLITATGQRVTLRCSPRSGDLSVYWYQQSLDQGLQFLIQYYNGEERAKGNILERFSAQQFPDLHSELNLSSLELGDSALYFCASPTVEGQGSPGYTFGSGTRLTVV.

In this sample, this clone turned up once. The rearrangement uses TRBV29-1 and TRBJ2-5; 7 bases are a match to TRBD2. The germline V gene has CDR1 SQVTM and CDR2 ANQGSEA. The ends lost 1 base at V and 5 bases at J; junction bases unmatched: 4. The CDR3 runs 13 residues. CDR3 amino acids: CSVEVGGLETQYF. The DNA for the CDR3 is TGCAGCGTTGAAGTGGGGGGGTTGGAGACCCAGTACTTC.

This clone was observed once. The rearrangement uses TRBV28 and TRBJ2-5; D is possibly TRBD2 (6 bases). The germline V and J ends were trimmed by 6 bases and 1 base, with 12 bases remaining between them. The germline gives CDR1 MDHEN, CDR2 SYDVKM. The CDR3 runs 14 residues. CDR3 nucleotide sequence: TGTGCCAGCAGGGTGGGCGGGGTCCAAGAGACCCAGTACTTC. Translation gives CASRVGGVQETQYF.

The chain has TRBV5-4 and TRBJ1-4; 7 bases fit TRBD1. Germline V lookup: CDR1 SGHNT, CDR2 YYREEE (reference sequence). Trimming removed 0 bases from V and 2 bases from J; junction bases left unmatched: 4. There are 16 residues in the CDR3. CDR3 sequence reads: CASSLVETGTNEKLFF. The CDR3 DNA reads TGTGCCAGCAGCTTGGTGGAGACAGGGACTAATGAAAAACTGTTTTTT.

On this clone itself: The sample carries other DNA sequences with the same CDR3. The genes are TRBV7-9 and TRBJ2-2; no reliable D call. The CDR3 runs 15 residues. Germline V gene lookup returns CDR1 SEHNR and CDR2 FQNEAQ (reference sequence). V dropped 2 bases and J dropped 0 bases, with 7 bases sitting between them. CDR3 DNA: TGTGCCAGCAGCTTAACCAGCGCGAACACCGGGGAGCTGTTTTTT. The encoded protein is CASSLTSANTGELFF.

The chain joins TRBV28 to TRBJ2-2; 8 positions match TRBD2. Per germline, CDR1 MDHEN and CDR2 SYDVKM. The CDR3 contains 17 residues. The trim removed 0 bases at V and 0 bases at J, leaving 3 bases unmatched. The CDR3 DNA reads as TGTGCCAGCAGTTTATGGACTAGCGCCTCGAACACCGGGGAGCTGTTTTTT. Amino acid sequence: CASSLWTSASNTGELFF. Supplemented by reference TRBV28 and TRBJ2-2, the full variable domain reads DVKVTQSSRYLVKRTGEKVFLECVQDMDHENMFWYRQDPGLGLRLIYFSYDVKMKEKGDIPEGYSVSREKKERFSLILESASTNQTSMYLCASSLWTSASNTGELFFGEGSRLTVL.

This sequence joins TRBV7-3 and TRBJ2-5, with 13 nucleotides matching TRBD2. Germline CDR1 and CDR2: SGHTA and FQGTGA. The J segment lost 5 bases and the V segment lost 2 bases, leaving 5 bases of the junction unmatched. The CDR3 consists of 16 residues. The CDR3 region is CASSLPLAGGVETQYF. As DNA, the CDR3 is TGTGCCAGCAGCTTACCACTAGCGGGAGGGGTGGAGACCCAGTACTTC.

V is TRBV10-3 and J is TRBJ1-2; weak D call: TRBD1 (6 bases). Between the trimmed V and J ends, which lost 3 bases and 6 bases, there was a span of 11 bases. The CDR3 runs to 13 residues. Germline V gene sequence: CDR1 ENHRY, CDR2 SYGVKD. CDR3 residues: CAISDRGTDGYTF. DNA of the CDR3: TGTGCCATCAGTGACAGGGGAACCGATGGCTACACCTTC.

The chain is built from TRBV28 and TRBJ1-4; the D is unclear. CDR3 length equals 12 residues. Germline V gives CDR1 MDHEN, CDR2 SYDVKM. V lost 6 bases to trimming and J lost 6 bases, with 8 bases between them. CDR3 loop: CASRDYDEKLFF. The DNA of the CDR3 is TGTGCCAGCAGAGATTATGATGAAAAACTGTTTTTT.

Only one count was recorded for this clone. The V gene is TRBV29-1, the J gene TRBJ2-3, with TRBD2 matching over 8 bases. This CDR3 has 14 amino acids. J was trimmed by 2 bases and V by 3 bases; bases with no gene match: 4. From germline, CDR1 is SQVTM and CDR2 ANQGSEA. CDR3 nucleotide sequence: TGCAGCGTTGAGATAGCGGGACCCACAGATACGCAGTATTTT. It codes for CSVEIAGPTDTQYF.

Remarks on this clone: Other DNA sequences from this sample encode an identical CDR3 as well. V usage is TRBV5-1 and J usage is TRBJ2-3; D tentatively reads TRBD1 or TRBD2 (5 bases each). Germline lookup yields CDR1 SGHRS and CDR2 YFSETQ. CDR3 length: 13 amino acids. V was pared by 0 bases and J by 6 bases, with 8 bases between. The CDR3 DNA reads as TGCGCCAGCAGCTTGGCCGGGACGGATACGCAGTATTTT. Its protein product is CASSLAGTDTQYF.

This clone was picked up a small number of times. The CDR3 spells CASSQTNEQFF. The CDR3 region has the DNA TGCGCCAGCAGCCAGACCAATGAGCAGTTCTTC. The chain has TRBV4-3 and TRBJ2-1; D uncertain. Germline CDR1 reads LGHNA; CDR2 reads YSLEER. Trimming shortened V by 3 bases and J by 6 bases, and 3 bases separated the two germline ends. This CDR3 is 11 amino acids long.

The chain employs TRBV18 and TRBJ1-1, with D uncertain. The V end lost 5 bases, the J end lost 3 bases, and 13 bases lay between the germline ends. The CDR3 is 14 residues long. CDR1 and CDR2 from the germline V gene are KGHSH and LQKENI. The CDR3 DNA is TGTGCCAGCTCAGGGTCCCTTGCGGACACTGAAGCTTTCTTT. It is translated as CASSGSLADTEAFF.

On this clone: With only one base between it and a far larger clone, this is likely a read error. The chain is built from TRBV4-2 and TRBJ2-2; the D gene could be TRBD1 or TRBD2 (5 bases each). The CDR3 runs to 12 residues. V was clipped by 4 bases and J by 5 bases, with 5 bases between them. Looked up from germline, CDR1 is LGHNA and CDR2 is YNFKEQ. The CDR3 spells CASSRGTGELFF. In DNA, the CDR3 is TGTGCCAGCAGCCGGGGGACCGGGGAGCTGTTTTTT.

The genes are TRBV7-7 and TRBJ2-5; 12 bases map to TRBD2. CDR1 is SSHAT, CDR2 FNYEAQ, per germline (reference sequence). Losses at the gene ends were 11 bases for V and 3 bases for J; bases not matched to a gene: 4. There are 13 residues in the CDR3. CDR3 protein: CALAGGPEETQYF. CDR3 nucleotide sequence: TGTGCCCTAGCGGGAGGGCCTGAAGAGACCCAGTACTTC.

The chain couples TRBV29-1 to TRBJ1-2, with 8 bases lining up with TRBD1. There are 14 residues in the CDR3. CDR1 and CDR2 from the germline V gene are SQVTM and ANQGSEA. Losses at the gene ends were 3 bases for V and 4 bases for J; bases not matched to a gene: 7. The CDR3 DNA reads TGCAGCGTTGATTCAGGGGGCGCCGGCTATGGCTACACCTTC. Translated: CSVDSGGAGYGYTF.

The DNA for the CDR3 is TGTGCCAGCAGTTTGGGGACAGGGATAAACTATGGCTACACCTTC. Protein product: CASSLGTGINYGYTF. This chain uses TRBV28 with TRBJ1-2; 9 bases are shared with TRBD1. The germline gives CDR1 MDHEN, CDR2 SYDVKM. Trimming at V came to 3 bases and at J to 2 bases, leaving 4 bases not matched to a gene. The CDR3 sequence is 15 residues long.

The chain recombines TRBV5-8 with TRBJ2-7; D not certain. Germline CDR1 reads SGHTS; CDR2 reads YDEGEE. The V and J ends lost 2 bases and 2 bases respectively, with 11 bases between them. This CDR3 region has 14 residues. CDR3 in DNA: TGTGCCAGCAGCTTTGGTCTATCTACCTACGAGCAGTACTTC. Translating it yields CASSFGLSTYEQYF.

The chain joins TRBV27 to TRBJ2-1; 11 nucleotides match TRBD2. The CDR3 contains 14 residues. After removal of 2 bases from V and 9 bases from J, the junction contained 3 bases not matched to a gene. CDR1 is MNHEY and CDR2 is SMNVEV in the germline V gene (reference sequence). The CDR3 protein is CASSLLAGGSEQFF. The CDR3 DNA is TGTGCCAGCAGTTTACTAGCGGGAGGTAGTGAGCAGTTCTTC.

The chain combines TRBV7-2 with TRBJ2-3; D possibly corresponds to TRBD2 (6 bases). The CDR3 length is 13 residues. The V end lost 3 bases, the J end lost 3 bases, and 7 bases lay between the germline ends. The V gene's germline CDR1 is SGHTA and CDR2 FQGNSA. CDR3 loop: CASSFGGTDTQYF. The CDR3 coding sequence is TGTGCCAGCAGCTTTGGGGGGACAGATACGCAGTATTTT.

In its sample, this clone was seen a few times. This sequence joins TRBV7-3 and TRBJ2-1; 10 bases fit TRBD1. The CDR3 has 18 amino acids. Trimming cost V 1 base and J 6 bases; bases outside gene matches: 12. Germline-derived CDR1 and CDR2 are SGHTA and FQGTGA. The CDR3 sequence is CASSLRGSGTGVSNEQFF. CDR3 sequence (DNA): TGTGCCAGCAGCTTAAGAGGTTCCGGGACAGGGGTGAGCAATGAGCAGTTCTTC.